The 19 T cell receptor beta chains listed next were all sequenced from one sample in a study of cytomegalovirus exposure and HLA in healthy donors. Primers for the PCR totalled 60 Vbeta and 13 Jbeta. Here immunoSEQ multiplex PCR was the method, and the copy in TCRdb shows in-frame clones only, minus some. The table records roughly 190,000 clones, 79% of them present only once. The sample comprised PBMCs. These TCRs come from a girl aged 10 to 17 in good health and CMV-seropositive.

The sample holds one count of this clone. The chain is built from TRBV27 and TRBJ1-5, with D possibly being TRBD1 (6 bases). Germline V gene sequence: CDR1 MNHEY, CDR2 SMNVEV (reference sequence). This CDR3 is built from 14 residues. V was pared by 2 bases and J by 7 bases, with 12 bases between. For the CDR3, the DNA is TGTGCCAGCAGTTTAGGGGGGGCCGGGCAGCCCCAGCATTTT. This encodes CASSLGGAGQPQHF.

The chain is built from TRBV9 and TRBJ2-3; 9 bases align to TRBD1. The CDR3 consists of 15 residues. The germline V gene has CDR1 SGDLS and CDR2 YYNGEE. With 0 bases clipped from V and 6 bases from J, the junction kept 5 bases outside the gene matches. The CDR3 bases are TGTGCCAGCAGCGTAGCGGGACAGGGTAGGGATACGCAGTATTTT. This sequence encodes CASSVAGQGRDTQYF.

The chain is built from TRBV4-1 and TRBJ2-1; 9 positions match TRBD1. Trimming at V came to 8 bases and at J to 4 bases, leaving 6 bases not matched to a gene. The CDR3 is 14 residues long. Germline V CDR1 and CDR2: MGHRA, YSYEKL. This CDR3 reads CASDTGTGYNEQFF. In DNA form, the CDR3 reads TGCGCCAGCGATACCGGGACAGGGTACAATGAGCAGTTCTTC.

J is TRBJ2-1 and V is TRBV10-3; 8 positions match TRBD2. CDR1 and CDR2 from the germline V gene are ENHRY and SYGVKD. The CDR3 totals 17 residues. V gave up 4 bases and J gave up 6 bases; unmatched junction bases: 14. In DNA, the CDR3 is TGTGCCATCAGTGGCGAGGTCGGGCGGGGGGCAGGCAATGAGCAGTTCTTC. Its protein is CAISGEVGRGAGNEQFF.

This rearrangement joins TRBV10-3 to TRBJ2-5, with 9 positions matching TRBD1. The CDR3 has 15 residues. J was trimmed by 5 bases and V by 4 bases; bases with no gene match: 8. Per germline, CDR1 ENHRY and CDR2 SYGVKD. CDR3 coding DNA: TGTGCCATCAGTGGGACAGGGGCTGCGGTTGAGACCCAGTACTTC. Protein sequence: CAISGTGAAVETQYF.

The rearrangement joins TRBV7-8 to TRBJ1-1; the D gene is possibly TRBD1 (5 bases). Germline CDR1 SGHVS, CDR2 FQNEAQ. Trimming took 3 bases from V and 4 from J, leaving 15 bases between them. The CDR3 has 15 residues. CDR3 residues: CASSFAQGWVTEAFF. DNA for the CDR3: TGTGCCAGCAGCTTCGCCCAGGGTTGGGTCACTGAAGCTTTCTTT.

The gene calls are TRBV2 and TRBJ1-2; D ambiguous. The germline CDR1 and CDR2 sequences are SNHLY and FYNNEI. Trimming took 11 bases from V and 5 from J, leaving 18 bases between them. The CDR3 contains 13 residues. The CDR3 sequence: CAGGVGLGYGYTF. The CDR3 nucleotides read TGTGCCGGAGGAGTCGGGCTCGGGTATGGCTACACCTTC.

This sequence joins TRBV4-1 and TRBJ1-4; the match to TRBD1 covers 8 bases. Germline V gene lookup returns CDR1 MGHRA and CDR2 YSYEKL. V gave up 0 bases and J gave up 5 bases; unmatched junction bases: 8. The CDR3 is 17 amino acids. The CDR3 DNA follows: TGCGCCAGCAGCCAAGAAGTCAGGGGGCGCTTGAATGAAAAACTGTTTTTT. Its protein is CASSQEVRGRLNEKLFF.

The V and J genes are TRBV4-2 and TRBJ1-3; D may be TRBD1 (5 bases). The CDR3 sequence is 14 residues long. The V gene's germline CDR1 is LGHNA and CDR2 YNFKEQ. Trimming left V 5 bases short and J 0 bases short, with 8 bases between. CDR3 DNA: TGTGCCAGCAGCGATCAGGGCTCTGGAAACACCATATATTTT. It specifies CASSDQGSGNTIYF.

The chain carries TRBV11-3 and TRBJ2-7; D ambiguous. V lost 5 bases and J lost 7, with 12 bases in between. CDR1 and CDR2 from the germline V gene are SGHNT and YENEEA. This CDR3 is 12 amino acids long. CDR3 nucleotide sequence: TGTGCCAGCAGCCGACTTGAGCCAGAGCAGTACTTC. Protein product: CASSRLEPEQYF.

The chain recombines TRBV10-3 with TRBJ2-1, with 12 bases aligning to TRBD2. This CDR3 comprises 19 residues. Germline loops: CDR1 ENHRY, CDR2 SYGVKD. Losses at the gene ends were 4 bases for V and 3 bases for J; bases not matched to a gene: 13. Here the CDR3 DNA reads TGTGCCATCAGTGGAGGTCCTGCGGCTAGCGGGGGGGGCTACAATGAGCAGTTCTTC. It codes for CAISGGPAASGGGYNEQFF.

There are a few counts of this clone. CDR3 amino acids: CASSPGGNYEQYF. CDR3 DNA: TGTGCCAGCAGCCCAGGGGGGAACTACGAGCAGTACTTC. This chain links TRBV11-3 with TRBJ2-7, with a possible D match to TRBD1 (7 bases). CDR1 and CDR2 (germline): SGHNT, YENEEA. This CDR3 region has 13 residues. V lost 5 bases and J lost 3, with 11 bases in between.

V usage is TRBV7-2 and J usage is TRBJ2-3; no clear D gene. V lost 3 bases, J lost 4 bases, and 20 bases lay in between. The CDR3 is 17 residues long. Germline assignment: CDR1 SGHTA and CDR2 FQGNSA. The CDR3 spells CASSFGPYRVLADTQYF. The CDR3 region has the DNA TGTGCCAGCAGCTTTGGTCCTTACCGCGTGCTAGCAGATACGCAGTATTTT.

V and J are TRBV30 and TRBJ2-7; 13 nucleotides agree with TRBD2. CDR1 and CDR2 from the germline V gene are GTSNPN and SVGIG (reference sequence). V dropped 2 bases and J dropped 12; count of bases not matched to a gene: 10. The CDR3 extends over 14 amino acids. The CDR3 loop is CAWSRGTSGDVVYF. The CDR3 DNA reads TGTGCCTGGAGTCGGGGGACTAGCGGGGACGTGGTGTACTTC.

V is TRBV20-1 and J is TRBJ1-2, with D unresolved. Trimming left V 7 bases short and J 8 bases short, with 14 bases between. The CDR3 contains 11 residues. Germline V gene sequence: CDR1 DFQATT, CDR2 SNEGSKA (reference sequence). The CDR3: CSVYRASGYTF. In nucleotides, the CDR3 is TGCAGTGTCTACAGAGCAAGCGGCTACACCTTC.

The chain combines TRBV6-5 with TRBJ2-7, with 8 nucleotides matching TRBD1. CDR3 length: 16 amino acids. Looked up from germline, CDR1 is MNHEY and CDR2 is SVGAGI. Losses at the gene ends were 0 bases for V and 0 bases for J; bases not matched to a gene: 4. Here the CDR3 DNA reads TGTGCCAGCAGTTACTCTCAGGGGGCAAGCTCCTACGAGCAGTACTTC. Its translation: CASSYSQGASSYEQYF.

The sample holds a few counts of this clone. This chain uses TRBV27 with TRBJ1-6, with no clear D. The CDR3 consists of 14 residues. Trimming stripped 6 bases from V and 9 bases from J, with 15 bases between. CDR1 is MNHEY, CDR2 SMNVEV, per germline (reference sequence). CDR3 region: CASRREFDGSPLHF. The CDR3 bases are TGTGCCAGCAGGAGGGAGTTTGATGGTTCACCCCTCCACTTT.

This chain connects TRBV7-2 to TRBJ1-6; maybe TRBD1 (5 bases). V lost 6 bases, J lost 7 bases, and 10 bases lay in between. Germline assignment: CDR1 SGHTA and CDR2 FQGNSA. CDR3 length: 13 residues. In nucleotides, the CDR3 is TGTGCCAGCAGATCGACAGCAAATTCACCCCTCCACTTT. As protein: CASRSTANSPLHF.

V is TRBV4-3 and J is TRBJ2-1; TRBD1 might be the D (6 bases). In germline, CDR1 is LGHNA, CDR2 YSLEER. The CDR3 runs to 14 residues. V lost 4 bases to trimming and J lost 7 bases, with 14 bases between them. CDR3 sequence: CASSPDSYVNEQFF. The DNA of the CDR3 is TGCGCCAGCAGCCCGGACAGCTATGTGAATGAGCAGTTCTTC.